This T cell receptor (beta chain) is from a study of shared clonotypes between healthy human individuals (TCRdb year 2020). Study-wide context: The cohort comprised two women and a few men aged 18 to 49 years. Per donor, three plates each were used for CD4 naive and CD4 memory, two for CD8 naive, and one for CD8 memory. The study deeply sequenced blood TCR repertoires of about five healthy adults to estimate repertoire size and the extent of clonotype sharing between individuals. To increase sequencing depth and limit assay-specific biases, different laboratories used diverse techniques to prepare libraries and sequence TCR repertoires. Between about 0.94 and 8.9 billion PBMCs per donor were obtained by leukapheresis.

According to the germline V gene, CDR1 reads MDHEN and CDR2 reads SYDVKM. The CDR3 sequence holds 12 residues, the cysteine and phenylalanine included. The read is trimmed to its CDR3 DNA, 36 bases read in frame from base 1. Trimmed from V: 6 bases; trimmed from J: 8 bases; junction bases lacking a gene match: 6. With regard to this clone: The target of this receptor is not known. Within one base of it there is no much larger clone, and no base qualities were kept.

Using the deep immunoSEQ assay, TCR CDR3 regions were amplified from genomic DNA by multiplex PCR. Extracted genomic DNA from each cell subset was spread evenly across all wells of several immunoSEQ 96-well plates, with each plate serving as a replicate. For sorted subsets, approximately 210 ng of genomic DNA, equivalent to tens of thousands of T cell genomes, went into each replicate PCR. Purified libraries were measured with a Qubit 3.0 fluorometer, size-checked on a Bioanalyzer 2100, and measured again with the KAPA Library Quantification kit. Every immunoSEQ 96-well plate was sequenced on a separate single-read 150-cycle Illumina NextSeq 550 flow cell. The original methods were these. The immunoSEQ output contained only junctional sequences without quality scores, so filtering could not match that applied to full-length reads. To assign V/J genes and CDR3, sequences were annotated against IMGT germline references using PyIR, a Python wrapper for IgBLAST v1.9. Reads were removed for weak V/J assignments (E-value above 1e-6), missing CDR3, stop codons, out-of-frame junctions, or ambiguous translated residues. V3J clonotypes were defined by identical inferred V gene, J gene, and CDR3 amino acid sequence. Percentage overlap between repertoires was calculated by dividing the number of shared unique clonotypes by the size of the smaller repertoire. Richness of each repertoire was evaluated using RTK rarefaction, the Chao1 estimator, and Recon v2.1 estimates of unobserved clonotypes. Generation probabilities for all TCRbeta clonotypes obtained by the gDNA method from several donors were computed using OLGA. TCRdb obtained this table from immuneACCESS and retained in-frame rearrangements with V and J assigned. These tables miss some clones; where compared with another copy, unresolved V genes account for less than half of the shortfall, and the remainder is unexplained. The V and J calls and clone size are taken from that table; D and trimming were inferred from the DNA. Within this sample are about 1.1 million clones, with 70% to 85% of them counted one time only. Jointly, the top ten make up about 0.94% of the sample.

Donors were healthy HIV-negative adults with no recently reported acute infections or vaccinations. Every donor was a Caucasian adult living in Nashville, Tennessee, USA. CD4+ T cells were enriched through magnetic negative selection, after which naive cells were positively selected on CD45RA and the remaining negative fraction served as the memory subset. After blood collection by leukapheresis, PBMCs were isolated using Ficoll-Histopaque density gradient centrifugation and then cryopreserved in the vapor phase of liquid nitrogen. Analytical flow cytometry was used to check the purity and quantity of every magnetically sorted T cell population. Genomic DNA was isolated from each sorted fraction and quantified by UV absorbance on a Nanodrop 2000c. General study outcomes and caveats: Because the study included only a small number of donors, the genetic and exposure-history diversity represented was limited. Rarefaction of sorted-subset datasets indicated incomplete sequencing despite the large sequencing depth. Across a few donors, around 5.4% of naive CD4, 3% to 3.5% of naive CD8, about 2.3% of memory CD4, and approximately 0.4% of memory CD8 clonotypes were shared. Compared with non-shared clonotypes, the clonotypes found in all four sorted-subset donors had higher generation probabilities. Based on pairwise subsampling, the degree of clonotype sharing among donors was expected to be affected by sequencing depth. Naive subsets generally had larger estimated clonotype richness than memory subsets did. Only blood was sampled, and tissue TCR repertoires likely differ from those in blood.

This receptor chain uses TRBV28 and TRBJ1-2, with TRBD1 identical over 7 junction bases. The sequenced sample was memory CD4+ T cells from PBMCs. The sample's cell subset or site label, decoded: CD45RA-negative fraction. This TCR was recovered from a man aged 18 to 35 in good health. Some clones in this sample may be carry-over from other donors' samples. The CDR3 is CASRGDRDGYTF. Here is the DNA: TGTGCCAGCAGGGGAGACAGGGACGGCTACACCTTC.